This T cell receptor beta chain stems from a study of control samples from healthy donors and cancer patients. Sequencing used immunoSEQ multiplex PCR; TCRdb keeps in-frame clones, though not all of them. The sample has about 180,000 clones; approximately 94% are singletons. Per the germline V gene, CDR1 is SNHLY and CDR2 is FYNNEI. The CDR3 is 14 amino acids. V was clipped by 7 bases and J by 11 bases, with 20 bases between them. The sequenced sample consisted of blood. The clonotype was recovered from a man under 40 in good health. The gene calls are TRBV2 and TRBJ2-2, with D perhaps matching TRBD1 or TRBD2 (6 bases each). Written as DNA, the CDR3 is TGTGCCAGCATCGAGCTTACACAGGGAGGCGAGCTGTTTTTT. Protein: CASIELTQGGELFF.